This passage covers 14 T cell receptor beta chains from one sample sequenced in a study of blood T cells in healthy people across ages. For the second PCR, which ran for roughly 6 to 12 cycles, a sample-barcoded 5' primer and a J-beta primer mix were used. In TCRdb, the 5' RACE reads were re-called with MiXCR into one record per CDR3 protein. This repertoire shows almost 1 million distinct CDR3 sequences, roughly 51% found once; its top ten account for roughly 23%. Sequencing was performed on blood. The source of these receptors is a woman aged 55-70 years in good health.

J is TRBJ2-3 and V is TRBV7-9; 9 bases are shared with TRBD2. Germline V gene lookup returns CDR1 SEHNR and CDR2 FQNEAQ (reference sequence). J gave up 2 bases and V 8 bases, and 5 bases lay outside the gene matches. This CDR3 spans 14 amino acids. For the CDR3, the DNA is TGTGCCAGCGGAGCTAGCGGGAACACAGATACGCAGTATTTT. Its translation: CASGASGNTDTQYF.

V gene TRBV4-2 combines with J gene TRBJ2-3; D is unresolved. V was clipped by 1 base and J by 0 bases, with 11 bases between them. Germline V gene data show CDR1 as LGHNA and CDR2 as YNFKEQ. This CDR3 comprises 16 residues. CDR3 nucleotides: TGTGCCAGCAGCCAAGCAGGTGCGGAAAGCACAGATACGCAGTATTTT. Amino acid sequence: CASSQAGAESTDTQYF.

The chain is built from TRBV2 and TRBJ2-1; possible D gene TRBD1, 6 bases. V dropped 2 bases and J dropped 6 bases, with 11 bases sitting between them. Germline CDR1 and CDR2: SNHLY and FYNNEI. This CDR3 contains 14 residues. This CDR3 reads CASSETRGGNEQFF. The CDR3 nucleotides are TGTGCCAGCAGTGAAACTAGAGGGGGCAATGAGCAGTTCTTC.

The chain links TRBV5-5 to TRBJ2-1; 9 nucleotides align to TRBD1. V dropped 4 bases and J dropped 3; count of bases not matched to a gene: 5. Germline CDR1 SGHKS, CDR2 YYEKEE (reference sequence). The CDR3 loop spans 15 amino acids. The CDR3 DNA sequence: TGTGCCAGCAGCCGGACAGGGGTCGACTACAATGAGCAGTTCTTC. This encodes CASSRTGVDYNEQFF.

In this sample, this clonotype turned up a few times. The chain joins TRBV5-1 to TRBJ2-5, with 15 bases that match TRBD2. The length of the CDR3 is 14 residues. Germline V CDR1 and CDR2: SGHRS, YFSETQ. Losses at the gene ends were 4 bases for V and 13 bases for J; bases not matched to a gene: 8. As DNA, the CDR3 is TGCGCCAGCAGCCCGGGACTAGCGGGAGGTTTCCTGTACTTC. Its translation is CASSPGLAGGFLYF.

This clonotype appeared a few times. The chain links TRBV20-1 to TRBJ2-7, with 10 bases identical to TRBD1. Germline V CDR1 and CDR2: DFQATT, SNEGSKA (reference sequence). The CDR3 spans 15 residues. V lost 2 bases, J lost 2 bases, and 6 bases stayed unmatched. CDR3 in amino acids: CSARRDRGIPYEQYF. The CDR3 bases are TGCAGTGCTAGACGGGACAGGGGAATACCCTACGAGCAGTACTTC.

The chain is built from TRBV3-1 and TRBJ2-1; D call uncertain. Germline assignment: CDR1 LGHDT and CDR2 YNNKEL (reference sequence). V lost 0 bases and J lost 6, with 9 bases in between. This CDR3 has 14 amino acids. CDR3 sequence: CASSQDTWSNEQFF. The CDR3 DNA reads TGTGCCAGCAGCCAAGATACGTGGAGCAATGAGCAGTTCTTC.

This clonotype was counted only a few times. This chain uses TRBV7-2 with TRBJ2-3; the match to TRBD1 covers 8 bases. Germline V lookup: CDR1 SGHTA, CDR2 FQGNSA. V lost 5 bases, J lost 3 bases, and 4 bases stayed unmatched. CDR3 size: 14 residues. The CDR3 nucleotides are TGTGCCAGCAGCCCGGACAGGGTAACAGATACGCAGTATTTT. Its protein is CASSPDRVTDTQYF.

In its sample, this clonotype was seen a few times. The rearrangement joins TRBV29-1 to TRBJ1-1, with no clear D. CDR3 length equals 13 residues. V lost 4 bases, J lost 0 bases, and 9 bases lay in between. The V gene's germline CDR1 is SQVTM and CDR2 ANQGSEA. CDR3 region: CSVAGQMNTEAFF. The CDR3 DNA sequence: TGCAGCGTTGCGGGCCAGATGAACACTGAAGCTTTCTTT.

This clonotype has only a few counts. DNA for the CDR3: TGTGCCAGCAGCAGGCGGACTAGCGGAGTAGCAGTGACCCAGTACTTC. Translation: CASSRRTSGVAVTQYF. This chain uses TRBV7-9 with TRBJ2-5, with 10 bases lining up with TRBD2. CDR1 SEHNR and CDR2 FQNEAQ come from the germline V gene (reference sequence). CDR3 size: 16 residues. Germline trimming cut 5 bases from V and 7 bases from J; bases unmatched to any gene: 13.

The V and J genes are TRBV3-1 and TRBJ2-1, with TRBD2 as a possible D gene (6 bases). The ends were cut back, 7 bases at V and 1 base at J, with 14 bases in the middle. Looked up from germline, CDR1 is LGHDT and CDR2 is YNNKEL (reference sequence). This CDR3 is built from 15 residues. The CDR3 region has the DNA TGTGCCAGCAAATCCACGGGGGTTTCCTACAATGAGCAGTTCTTC. Protein sequence: CASKSTGVSYNEQFF.

The V gene is TRBV2, the J gene TRBJ2-3; 7 nucleotides align to TRBD2. The germline CDR1 and CDR2 sequences are SNHLY and FYNNEI. Trimming removed 7 bases from V and 5 bases from J; junction bases left unmatched: 9. The CDR3 runs 14 residues. Here the CDR3 reads CASIGRLAIDTQYF. Written as DNA, the CDR3 is TGTGCCAGCATCGGGAGACTAGCAATAGATACGCAGTATTTT.

The rearrangement links TRBV24-1 to TRBJ1-2; 8 bases match TRBD1. The V gene's germline CDR1 is KGHDR and CDR2 SFDVKD. The ends lost 3 bases at V and 9 bases at J; junction bases unmatched: 23. The CDR3 contains 19 residues. In DNA, the CDR3 is TGTGCCACCAGTGATGGTCGGGACAGGATCCCTAGTGTACCTACCAGCTACACCTTC. It yields the protein CATSDGRDRIPSVPTSYTF.

The V gene is TRBV24-1, the J gene TRBJ2-7; no clear D. Trimming took off 4 bases at V and 3 bases at J, with 9 bases between the two ends. This CDR3 is 13 amino acids long. Germline CDR1 reads KGHDR; CDR2 reads SFDVKD. Written as DNA, the CDR3 is TGTGCCACCAGTGACCCACAATTCTACGAGCAGTACTTC. Amino acid sequence: CATSDPQFYEQYF.